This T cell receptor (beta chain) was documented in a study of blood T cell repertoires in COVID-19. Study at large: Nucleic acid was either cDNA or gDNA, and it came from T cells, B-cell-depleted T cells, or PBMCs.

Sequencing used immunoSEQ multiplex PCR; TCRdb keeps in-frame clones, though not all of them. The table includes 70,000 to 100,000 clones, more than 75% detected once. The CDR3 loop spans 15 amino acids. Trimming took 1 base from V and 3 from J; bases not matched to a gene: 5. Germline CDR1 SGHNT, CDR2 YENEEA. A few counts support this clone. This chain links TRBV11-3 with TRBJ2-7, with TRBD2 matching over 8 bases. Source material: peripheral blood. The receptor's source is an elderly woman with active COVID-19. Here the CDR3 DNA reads TGTGCCAGCAGCTTAGGGTCGGGAGGGCACTACGAGCAGTACTTC. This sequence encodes CASSLGSGGHYEQYF. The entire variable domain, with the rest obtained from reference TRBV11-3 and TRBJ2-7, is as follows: EAGVVQSPRYKIIEKKQPVAFWCNPISGHNTLYWYLQNLGQGPELLIRYENEEAVDDSQLPKDRFSAERLKGVDSTLKIQPAELGDSAVYLCASSLGSGGHYEQYFGPGTRLTVT.